This TCR beta chain stems from a study of shared clonotypes between healthy human individuals (dated by TCRdb to between 2020 and 2021). About the full investigation: The cohort comprised two women and a few men aged 18 to 49 years. For each donor, CD4 naive and CD4 memory were each given three plates, CD8 naive was given two plates, and CD8 memory was given one plate. To estimate repertoire size and how much clonotype sharing occurs between individuals, the study deeply sequenced the blood TCR repertoires of about 5 healthy adults. To increase sequencing depth and limit assay-specific biases, different laboratories used diverse techniques to prepare libraries and sequence TCR repertoires. Each donor's leukapheresis produced roughly between about 0.9 and 9.5 billion PBMCs. Overall study outcomes, separate from this receptor: Sampling was restricted to blood, and TCR repertoires in tissues likely differ from the TCR repertoires found in blood. Even with the large sequencing depth, rarefaction of the sorted-subset datasets indicated that sequencing was incomplete. About 5% of naive CD4, approximately 3.7% of naive CD8, roughly 2.4% of memory CD4, and about 0.4% of memory CD8 clonotypes were shared across a few donors. Clonotypes shared by all four sorted-subset donors showed higher generation probabilities than non-shared clonotypes. The genetic and exposure-history diversity represented was limited by the small number of donors. Estimated clonotype richness was generally larger for naive than for memory subsets. Pairwise subsampling led to the expectation that sequencing depth would affect the degree of clonotype sharing among donors.

CD8 naive samples were obtained by positive selection for CCR7 among CD45RO-negative cells, yielding a CD45RA+CCR7+ population from which TemRA cells were excluded. The donors were healthy, HIV-negative adults with no recently reported acute infections or vaccinations. All donors were Caucasian adults living in Nashville, Tennessee, USA. Blood was collected by leukapheresis, and PBMCs were isolated by Ficoll-Histopaque density gradient centrifugation and then cryopreserved in liquid nitrogen vapor phase. Analytical flow cytometry was used to check the purity and quantity of each magnetically sorted T cell population. Each sorted fraction had its genomic DNA isolated and then quantified by UV absorbance on a Nanodrop 2000c. Using the deep immunoSEQ assay, TCR CDR3 regions were amplified from genomic DNA by multiplex PCR. For each cell subset, the extracted genomic DNA was distributed evenly across all wells of several immunoSEQ 96-well plates, and each plate served as one replicate. For sorted subsets, around 200 ng genomic DNA, equal to 30,000 or so T cell genomes, was loaded into each replicate PCR. Purified libraries were quantified with a Qubit 3.0 fluorometer, sized on a Bioanalyzer 2100, and re-quantified with the KAPA Library Quantification kit. Every immunoSEQ 96-well plate was sequenced on a dedicated single-read 150-cycle Illumina NextSeq 550 flow cell. The paper's processing steps were these. The immunoSEQ output contained only junctional sequences without quality scores, so filtering could not match that applied to full-length reads. Sequences were annotated with PyIR, a Python wrapper for IgBLAST v1.9, and V/J genes and CDR3 were assigned using IMGT germline references. Any read was removed if the V/J assignment was weak (E-value above 1e-6), the CDR3 was missing, or the read contained stop codons, out-of-frame junctions, or ambiguous translated residues. A V3J clonotype was defined by an identical inferred V gene, J gene, and CDR3 amino acid sequence. Percentage overlap between repertoires was computed as shared unique clonotypes divided by the size of the smaller repertoire. Richness of each repertoire was evaluated using RTK rarefaction, the Chao1 estimator, and Recon v2.1 estimates of unobserved clonotypes. Generation probabilities for all TCRbeta clonotypes obtained by the gDNA method from four donors were computed using OLGA. Sourced from immuneACCESS, this table was stored by TCRdb with only in-frame sequences that have V and J called. A share of the clones is absent; for the studies checked, an unresolved V gene accounts for under half, and the remainder has no known explanation. D and trimming were read from the DNA, whereas the V and J calls and clone size are those reported in that table. This sample holds about 2,100,000 clones; approximately 94% were observed only once. The ten largest make up more than 1.5% of the sample.

Including cysteine and phenylalanine, the CDR3 has 17 amino acids. Solely the CDR3 DNA is kept, with 51 bases framed from the first base. Here V drops 6 bases and J drops 2 bases, and the junction holds 12 bases not matched to any gene. The germline V gene encodes CDR1 MNHEY and CDR2 SMNVEV (reference sequence). Comment on this clone: There is no known antigen for this receptor. The input lacks base qualities; no much larger clone sits a single base away.

Sequencing was carried out using naive CD8+ T cells from PBMCs. What this sample's cell subset or site label stands for: CD45RA+CCR7+. Recombination linked TRBV27 to TRBJ2-2, with 7 middle bases fitting TRBD2. This receptor was identified in a man between 18 and 29 years old in good health. Some clones in this sample may be carry-over from other donors' samples. The sequenced DNA is TGTGCCAGCAGACCTCTTACTCTAGCGGCCAACACCGGGGAGCTGTTTTTT. It codes for CASRPLTLAANTGELFF.